This is a list of T cell receptor beta chains from one sample in a study of identical twins. TCRdb reprocessed the 5' RACE reads with MiXCR, giving one entry per CDR3 protein. The sample carries roughly 750,000 distinct CDR3 sequences, 21% recorded once. These data were likewise used in another study, on T cells expressing NK-cell markers.

Sequencing was performed on PBMCs. The receptors originated from a young woman in good health. Both conserved end residues are part of each CDR3. Fields, in order: CDR3 DNA, CDR3 protein, clone size, J gene, V gene, D gene. A D gene is named only where the DNA matches it firmly. Not every row has a clone size; where given, it reads once, few, many or a size class.

cdr3_nt: TGTGCCAGCAGCCAAGATATCCGAAGAGATACGCAGTATTTT
cdr3_aa: CASSQDIRRDTQYF
clone_size: few
j_call: TRBJ2-3
v_call: TRBV3-1
d_call: NA

cdr3_nt: TGCAGTGCTAGAGTCCCGGGACTAGCGTCCGAGCAGTACTTC
cdr3_aa: CSARVPGLASEQYF
clone_size: few
j_call: TRBJ2-7
v_call: TRBV20-1
d_call: TRBD2

cdr3_nt: TGTGCCAACAAAACCGAAGACTATAACTATGGCTACACCTTC
cdr3_aa: CANKTEDYNYGYTF
clone_size: NA
j_call: TRBJ1-2
v_call: TRBV6-1
d_call: NA

cdr3_nt: TGCAGTGCCAGGGACAGCCCCATCACTGAAGCTTTCTTT
cdr3_aa: CSARDSPITEAFF
clone_size: NA
j_call: TRBJ1-1
v_call: TRBV20-1
d_call: TRBD1

cdr3_nt: TGTGCCAGCAGCCCATCAGTCCTCGCGCATACGCAGTATTTT
cdr3_aa: CASSPSVLAHTQYF
clone_size: few
j_call: TRBJ2-3
v_call: TRBV5-5
d_call: NA

cdr3_nt: TGTGCCAGCAAGAAGATCCAGGGAGAGGAGACCCAGTACTTC
cdr3_aa: CASKKIQGEETQYF
clone_size: few
j_call: TRBJ2-5
v_call: TRBV11-3
d_call: NA

cdr3_nt: TGTGCCAGCAGCTTAATCGCAAGCTTCACTGATGAAGCTTTCTTT
cdr3_aa: CASSLIASFTDEAFF
clone_size: NA
j_call: TRBJ1-1
v_call: TRBV11-2
d_call: NA

cdr3_nt: TGTGCCAGCAGCGTAGGAGGCAGGTTAGCAGACGAGCAGTACTTC
cdr3_aa: CASSVGGRLADEQYF
clone_size: few
j_call: TRBJ2-7
v_call: TRBV9
d_call: NA

cdr3_nt: TGCAGTGCTAGAGAGCCCACCCCTGGACTAGCGGGGAACACAGATACGCAGTATTTT
cdr3_aa: CSAREPTPGLAGNTDTQYF
clone_size: few
j_call: TRBJ2-3
v_call: TRBV20-1
d_call: TRBD2

cdr3_nt: TGCAGTGCTAGACCCGATGGACTGGATGGAACGCAGTATTTT
cdr3_aa: CSARPDGLDGTQYF
clone_size: few
j_call: TRBJ2-3
v_call: TRBV20-1
d_call: NA

cdr3_nt: TGCAGTGTCACCAGGGGGGGGTCTGCAGATACGCAGTATTTT
cdr3_aa: CSVTRGGSADTQYF
clone_size: NA
j_call: TRBJ2-3
v_call: TRBV20-1
d_call: NA

cdr3_nt: TGTGCCAGCAGAACTAAGTGGGCGGGAGGGCCCTATGAGCAGTTCTTC
cdr3_aa: CASRTKWAGGPYEQFF
clone_size: few
j_call: TRBJ2-1
v_call: TRBV6-1
d_call: TRBD2

cdr3_nt: TGCAGTGCAAAGGACAGGGTATTACCGACCGGGGAGCTGTTTTTT
cdr3_aa: CSAKDRVLPTGELFF
clone_size: NA
j_call: TRBJ2-2
v_call: TRBV20-1
d_call: TRBD1

cdr3_nt: TGTGCCACCAGCACACTGGGTGATACGCAGTATTTT
cdr3_aa: CATSTLGDTQYF
clone_size: few
j_call: TRBJ2-3
v_call: TRBV15
d_call: NA

cdr3_nt: TGTGCCAGCAGCTTTGGACAAAAAGCTTTCTTT
cdr3_aa: CASSFGQKAFF
clone_size: many
j_call: TRBJ1-1
v_call: TRBV7-9
d_call: NA

cdr3_nt: TGTGCCAGCTCTCCTAGTTCCCAGAGAACCTATAATTCACCCCTCCACTTT
cdr3_aa: CASSPSSQRTYNSPLHF
clone_size: few
j_call: TRBJ1-6
v_call: TRBV18
d_call: NA

cdr3_nt: TGCAGTGTGTCTAGCCCGGGCACCGGGGAGCTGTTTTTT
cdr3_aa: CSVSSPGTGELFF
clone_size: few
j_call: TRBJ2-2
v_call: TRBV20-1
d_call: NA

cdr3_nt: TGTGCCAGCAGTCCCTTCCCTCGGGGGGTCAGCTCTGGGGCCAACGTCCTGACTTTC
cdr3_aa: CASSPFPRGVSSGANVLTF
clone_size: NA
j_call: TRBJ2-6
v_call: TRBV27
d_call: TRBD2

cdr3_nt: TGTGCCAGCAGTGACGGGAGGTCCTACAATGAGCAGTTCTTC
cdr3_aa: CASSDGRSYNEQFF
clone_size: many
j_call: TRBJ2-1
v_call: TRBV2
d_call: TRBD2

cdr3_nt: TGTGCCAGCAGCAAAGTCCGGGCTAGTGACGAAAAACTGTTTTTT
cdr3_aa: CASSKVRASDEKLFF
clone_size: many
j_call: TRBJ1-4
v_call: TRBV21-1
d_call: NA

cdr3_nt: TGCGCCAGCAGCCCCCAAGGTGGCGGGGACACGCAGTATTTT
cdr3_aa: CASSPQGGGDTQYF
clone_size: many
j_call: TRBJ2-3
v_call: TRBV5-1
d_call: NA

cdr3_nt: TGCAGTGCTAGAGCGGTAACCAGGGGCTACGAGCAGTACTTC
cdr3_aa: CSARAVTRGYEQYF
clone_size: NA
j_call: TRBJ2-7
v_call: TRBV20-1
d_call: NA

cdr3_nt: TGTGCCAGCAGTTTAGCAGGGGGAGGCTACACCTTC
cdr3_aa: CASSLAGGGYTF
clone_size: many
j_call: TRBJ1-2
v_call: TRBV12-3/TRBV12-4
d_call: NA

cdr3_nt: TGCAGTGCTCACGCTAACCGGGACAGGGGACCCAGCTATGGCTACACCTTC
cdr3_aa: CSAHANRDRGPSYGYTF
clone_size: NA
j_call: TRBJ1-2
v_call: TRBV20-1
d_call: TRBD1

cdr3_nt: TGTGCCAGTAGCAGGGGGGCAAATCTCAACACCGGGGAGCTGTTTTTT
cdr3_aa: CASSRGANLNTGELFF
clone_size: NA
j_call: TRBJ2-2
v_call: TRBV19
d_call: NA

cdr3_nt: TGTGCCAGCAGCTTGGCCCAGAATGAGCAGTTCTTC
cdr3_aa: CASSLAQNEQFF
clone_size: NA
j_call: TRBJ2-1
v_call: TRBV5-6
d_call: NA

cdr3_nt: TGCGCCAGCAGCCGGCCTATTCCCCTCAGCTCCTACAATGAGCAGTTCTTC
cdr3_aa: CASSRPIPLSSYNEQFF
clone_size: NA
j_call: TRBJ2-1
v_call: TRBV5-1
d_call: NA

cdr3_nt: TGTGCCATCAGTCAAACCGCAAATGGCTACACCTTC
cdr3_aa: CAISQTANGYTF
clone_size: NA
j_call: TRBJ1-2
v_call: TRBV10-3
d_call: NA

cdr3_nt: TGTGCCAGCAGCTTAAGGGTTCCCCCCCACGAGCAGTACTTC
cdr3_aa: CASSLRVPPHEQYF
clone_size: few
j_call: TRBJ2-7
v_call: TRBV11-3
d_call: NA

cdr3_nt: TGCAGTGCCGGGGGAGCGGCCAGCTCCTACAATGAGCAGTTCTTC
cdr3_aa: CSAGGAASSYNEQFF
clone_size: few
j_call: TRBJ2-1
v_call: TRBV20-1
d_call: NA